This T cell receptor (beta chain) came from a study of cytomegalovirus exposure and HLA in healthy donors. At the level of the study: As an earlier analysis found, some 180 million T cells yielded around 110 million unique TCR beta sequences.

The junction had 8 bases not matched to a gene; V was cut back by 6 bases and J by 4 bases. Germline V lookup: CDR1 SNHLY, CDR2 FYNNEI. The CDR3 runs 14 residues. The PCR ran on 60 Vbeta and 13 Jbeta primers. Repertoires were generated with immunoSEQ multiplex PCR, while TCRdb's copy carries only in-frame clones and drops some. The sample consists of over 75,000 clones, 9.4% of them appearing once. This clone was detected a few times. The sample was PBMCs. The receptor's source is a man aged 45-60 years in good health and CMV-seropositive. The rearrangement links TRBV2 to TRBJ1-2; 7 bases map to TRBD1. DNA for the CDR3: TGTGCCAGCAGAAGGCTAGGGACAGCCTATGGCTACACCTTC. This translates into CASRRLGTAYGYTF.